This T cell receptor beta chain derives from a study of CD8 T cells in Susac syndrome. It was with random hexamers that 0.5 to 1 ug RNA was reverse transcribed. One entry per CDR3 protein results from TCRdb running MiXCR on the immunoSEQ multiplex PCR reads. The sample lists 400,000 or so distinct CDR3 sequences; about 85% were seen once. Trimming shortened V by 3 bases and J by 4 bases, and 13 bases separated the two germline ends. The germline CDR1 and CDR2 sequences are SGHDN and FVKESK. The CDR3 sequence is 15 residues long. This clonotype was sampled from a human donor with multiple sclerosis. Sequencing was performed on CD8+ T cells from PBMCs. The J gene is TRBJ2-1, the V gene TRBV14, with D tentatively TRBD1 or TRBD2 (5 bases each). The CDR3 spells CASSHRDEPYNEQFF. The CDR3 region has the DNA TGTGCCAGCAGCCATCGGGACGAGCCTTACAATGAGCAGTTCTTC.